This entry is about one T cell receptor beta chain. Antigen unknown. This record comes from a study of T cell responses to AZD1222 COVID-19 vaccine. Findings of the study overall: Clonal diversity may have been underestimated, and the donors were mostly white British, with more females than males. Unmutated regions of variants are reportedly targeted by nearly half of spike-specific TCRs. Two doses of AZD1222 preceded a rise in Spike-specific TCR breadth and depth.

The germline V and J ends were trimmed by 1 base and 0 bases, with 1 base remaining between them. The CDR3 is 13 amino acids. Assay used: immunoSEQ multiplex PCR; TCRdb lists only in-frame clones, some missing. The data contain roughly 140,000 clones, approximately 90% of them seen just once; the ten biggest clones take up about 3.4%. This receptor was identified in an adult in good health. This chain joins TRBV12-3 or TRBV12-4 and TRBJ1-5; D is unclear. The material was peripheral blood, obtained on day 0 of MenACWY control vaccination. This CDR3 reads CASSLGSNQPQHF. In DNA form, the CDR3 reads TGTGCCAGCAGTTTAGGTAGCAATCAGCCCCAGCATTTT.